The entry below gives a single T cell receptor (beta chain) sequence along with its context. This specimen comes from a study of T cell responses to AZD1222 COVID-19 vaccine. This CDR3 is 16 amino acids long. Germline V gene lookup returns CDR1 MNHEY and CDR2 SVGEGT. Trimming removed 3 bases at V and 2 bases at J, with 15 bases between. Some second doses came at about 4 weeks and others at about 12 weeks; these were pooled. The method was immunoSEQ multiplex PCR; TCRdb's version includes in-frame clones alone and lacks a portion of them. The sample shows over 110,000 clones, about 90% of them seen only once.

The chain employs TRBV6-2 or TRBV6-3 and TRBJ2-3, with D maybe TRBD1 (6 bases). The clonotype originates from an adult who received the AZD1222 COVID-19 vaccine. The material sequenced was peripheral blood, taken 28 days after the second AZD1222 dose. The CDR3 region has the DNA TGTGCCAGCAGTTATACCCGCAGGGGAAACACAGATACGCAGTATTTT. Its protein is CASSYTRRGNTDTQYF.